This T cell receptor beta chain appears in the sequencing data of a study of shared clonotypes between healthy human individuals. Study-level background: Donors were two women and a few men aged 18 to 49. The plates for each donor numbered three CD4 naive, three CD4 memory, two CD8 naive and one CD8 memory. Study-level findings and limits: Clonotypes that were shared across a handful of donors made up approximately 5.1% of naive CD4 clonotypes.

The naive CD8 subset, CD45RO-negative cells positively selected for CCR7, excluded terminally differentiated effector memory CD45RA+ cells. For each subset, genomic DNA was distributed in equal portions over several immunoSEQ plates. Clones were read by immunoSEQ multiplex PCR, and TCRdb kept only the in-frame ones, dropping some. The sample comprises more than 2 million clones, around 93% of which are singletons, and around 1.8% rests with the top ten. As concerns this clone: What it binds is unknown.

The receptor comes from a man aged 18 to 30 in good health. Some clones in this sample may be carry-over from other donors' samples. The sequenced material came from naive CD8+ T cells from PBMCs.

The CDR3 DNA sequence: TGCGCCAGCAGCCCCATACTAGCGGGCGGCTCCTACGAGCAGTACTTC. This gives the protein CASSPILAGGSYEQYF. V and J are TRBV4-3 and TRBJ2-7, with 9 bases identical to TRBD2. The trim removed 4 bases at V and 0 bases at J, leaving 7 bases unmatched. CDR3 size: 16 residues. The germline gives CDR1 LGHNA, CDR2 YSLEER.